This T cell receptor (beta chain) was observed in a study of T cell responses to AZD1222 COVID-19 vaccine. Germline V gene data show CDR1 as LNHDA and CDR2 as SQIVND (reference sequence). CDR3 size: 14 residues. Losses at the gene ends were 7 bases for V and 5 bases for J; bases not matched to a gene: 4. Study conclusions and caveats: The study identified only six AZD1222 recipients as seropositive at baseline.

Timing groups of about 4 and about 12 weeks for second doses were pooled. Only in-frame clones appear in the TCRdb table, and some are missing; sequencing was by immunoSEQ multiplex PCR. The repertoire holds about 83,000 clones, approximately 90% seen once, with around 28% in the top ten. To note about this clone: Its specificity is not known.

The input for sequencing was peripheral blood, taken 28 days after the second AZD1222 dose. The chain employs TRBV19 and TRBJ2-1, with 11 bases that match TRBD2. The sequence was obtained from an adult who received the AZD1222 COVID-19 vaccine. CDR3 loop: CASTEGLADNEQFF. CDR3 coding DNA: TGTGCCAGTACTGAGGGACTAGCGGACAATGAGCAGTTCTTC.